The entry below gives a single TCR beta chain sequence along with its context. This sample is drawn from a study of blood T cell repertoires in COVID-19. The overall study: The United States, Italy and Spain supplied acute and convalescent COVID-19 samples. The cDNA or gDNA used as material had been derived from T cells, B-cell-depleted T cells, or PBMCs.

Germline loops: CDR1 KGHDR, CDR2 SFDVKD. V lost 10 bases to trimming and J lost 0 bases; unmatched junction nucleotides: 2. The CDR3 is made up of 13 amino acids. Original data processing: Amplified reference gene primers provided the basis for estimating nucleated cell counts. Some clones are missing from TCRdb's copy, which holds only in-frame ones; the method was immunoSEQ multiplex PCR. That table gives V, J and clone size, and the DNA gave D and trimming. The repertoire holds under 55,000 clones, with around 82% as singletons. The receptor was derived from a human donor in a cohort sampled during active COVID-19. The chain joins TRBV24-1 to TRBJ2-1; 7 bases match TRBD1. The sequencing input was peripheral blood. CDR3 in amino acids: CATQGSSYNEQFF. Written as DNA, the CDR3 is TGTGCCACACAGGGGAGCTCCTACAATGAGCAGTTCTTC.